This T cell receptor beta chain is from a study of blood T cell repertoires in COVID-19. Sequenced by immunoSEQ multiplex PCR; TCRdb stores in-frame clones only, minus some. The sample records about 170,000 clones, over 80% being singletons. Germline CDR1 SGDLS, CDR2 YYNGEE. Unmatched junction bases numbered 5, after V lost 0 bases and J lost 7 bases. There are 14 residues in the CDR3. The sample consisted of peripheral blood. This clonotype originated in a woman of 80 years or more with COVID-19, enrolled during active disease. The rearrangement links TRBV9 to TRBJ2-5, with 8 bases lining up with TRBD1. The DNA of the CDR3 is TGTGCCAGCAGCGTAGGGCAGGGGGCCGTGACCCAGTACTTC. This encodes CASSVGQGAVTQYF.